This T cell receptor (beta chain) was captured by sequencing in a study of spatial heterogeneity in lung cancer. Stated time point: sample taken at primary tumor resection. From tumor, nontumor lung or frozen PBMC, whole RNA was taken unsorted for sequencing. The donor group consisted of around 77 patients who had untreated, early-stage non-small cell lung cancer. MiXCR, run by TCRdb on the 5' RACE reads, gives a single entry per CDR3 protein. The table has approximately 12,000 distinct CDR3 sequences, approximately 5% seen once; the top ten hold around a third. This clonotype was counted many times. With the library built for alpha chains, this beta chain is off target and its frequency is not meaningful. This CDR3 contains 14 residues. Germline CDR1 and CDR2: SGHDT and YYEEEE. The V gene lost 6 bases and the J gene lost 7 bases, with 17 bases spanning the gap.

Sequences were derived from lung tumor tissue, sampled at surgery. The sequence came from a human donor with early-stage non-small cell lung cancer. The chain has TRBV5-6 and TRBJ1-5; D possibly corresponds to TRBD1 (6 bases). CDR3 DNA: TGTGCCAGCACCCTTTTCCAGGGGCACCAGCCCCAGCATTTT. Translation: CASTLFQGHQPQHF.